This is a list of T cell receptor beta chains from one sample in a study of Graves' ophthalmopathy and Graves' hyperthyroidism. A single record per CDR3 protein comes from TCRdb applying MiXCR to the multiplex PCR reads. The sample consists of 45,000 to 60,000 distinct CDR3 sequences, 45% to 55% of them appearing once. The specimen sequenced was peripheral blood. The receptors shown here come from an adult woman with Graves' ophthalmopathy. Both conserved end residues are part of each CDR3. The D gene is left open where the match is weak. Only part of the rows carry a size: once, few, many, or a class if the clone is expanded.

>-|TRBJ2-7|medium-sized|TRBV19
CASMAGPNTYEQYF
TGTGCCAGTATGGCTGGTCCGAATACCTACGAGCAGTACTTC
>-|TRBJ1-6|once|TRBV2
CASAIASRGSPLHF
TGTGCCAGCGCTATTGCATCCCGAGGGTCACCCCTCCACTTT
>-|TRBJ2-7|-|TRBV7-2
CASSPTGTGGSREQYF
TGTGCCAGCAGCCCCACAGGGACGGGGGGAAGTCGCGAGCAGTACTTC
>-|TRBJ1-5|-|TRBV15
CATSRDRAGLYQPQHF
TGTGCCACCAGCAGAGATCGGGCAGGACTTTATCAGCCCCAGCATTTT
>-|TRBJ1-1|many|TRBV11-2
CASSLVGGMNTEAFF
TGTGCCAGCAGCTTAGTGGGGGGCATGAACACTGAAGCTTTCTTT
>-|TRBJ2-1|many|TRBV12-3/TRBV12-4
CASSFGANEQFF
TGTGCCAGCAGTTTCGGGGCTAATGAGCAGTTCTTC
>TRBD2|TRBJ2-7|many|TRBV12-3/TRBV12-4
CASSPSGRVYEQYF
TGTGCCAGCAGTCCTAGCGGGAGGGTCTACGAGCAGTACTTC
>TRBD1|TRBJ1-2|many|TRBV20-1
CSAVKDRVHGYTF
TGCAGTGCGGTAAAAGACAGGGTCCATGGCTACACCTTC
>-|TRBJ2-1|-|TRBV7-2
CASRRESSTDTQFF
TGTGCCAGCAGGAGGGAGTCTAGCACAGATACGCAGTTCTTC
>-|TRBJ2-3|-|TRBV19
CASSIGRGNTDTQYF
TGTGCCAGTAGTATTGGACGGGGGAACACAGATACGCAGTATTTT
>-|TRBJ1-1|-|TRBV20-1
CSATRQSGNTEAFF
TGCAGTGCTACAAGACAGAGTGGGAACACTGAAGCTTTCTTT
>TRBD1|TRBJ2-7|many|TRBV28
CASSLRDRGYEQYF
TGTGCCAGCAGTTTACGGGACAGGGGTTACGAGCAGTACTTC
>TRBD1|TRBJ1-6|many|TRBV6-5
CASSSGQGPPLHF
TGTGCCAGCAGTTCGGGACAGGGTCCACCCCTCCACTTT
>-|TRBJ1-5|few|TRBV2
CASSENRAQHF
TGTGCCAGCAGTGAAAATCGGGCCCAGCATTTT
>-|TRBJ2-2|-|TRBV24-1
CATQGCANTGELFF
TGTGCCACCCAGGGCTGTGCGAACACCGGGGAGCTGTTTTTT
>TRBD2|TRBJ2-1|-|TRBV7-6
CARRDGGNEQFF
TGTGCCAGACGGGACGGGGGGAATGAGCAGTTCTTC
>TRBD1|TRBJ2-5|many|TRBV6-6
CASSYSMSTGTGGSETQYF
TGTGCCAGCAGTTACTCGATGTCAACCGGGACAGGGGGTTCCGAGACCCAGTACTTC
>TRBD2|TRBJ2-4|-|TRBV6-2/TRBV6-3
CASSNGLAGGSDIQYF
TGTGCCAGCAGCAACGGCCTAGCGGGAGGTTCTGACATTCAGTACTTC
>-|TRBJ2-3|many|TRBV7-3
CASSFQGRDTQYF
TGTGCCAGCAGCTTCCAGGGAAGGGATACGCAGTATTTT
>-|TRBJ1-3|-|TRBV7-2
CASSLGRDNPRDTIYF
TGTGCCAGCAGCTTAGGACGGGACAATCCTAGAGACACCATATATTTT
>TRBD1|TRBJ1-4|few|TRBV18
CASSPLDRAGEKLFF
TGTGCCAGCTCACCACTCGACAGGGCGGGAGAAAAACTGTTTTTT
>-|TRBJ2-5|-|TRBV24-1
CATSDSGPETQYF
TGTGCCACCAGTGATTCCGGACCGGAGACCCAGTACTTC
>-|TRBJ2-2|few|TRBV7-7
CASSLKPDSGELFF
TGTGCTAGCAGCTTAAAGCCCGACTCTGGGGAGCTGTTTTTT
>-|TRBJ2-7|-|TRBV2
CASSRTSTLVEQYF
TGTGCCAGCAGTCGAACTAGCACATTAGTCGAGCAGTACTTC